Described below is a single T cell receptor (beta chain) sequence and its context. The method was immunoSEQ multiplex PCR; TCRdb's version includes in-frame clones alone and lacks a portion of them. The sample has around 11,000 clones; roughly nine tenths are singletons. This CDR3 region has 16 residues. V was clipped by 4 bases and J by 6 bases; unmatched bases: 10. The V gene's germline CDR1 is MNHNS and CDR2 SASEGT. These data come from a study of blood T cell repertoires in COVID-19. The source is a man younger than 40 with active or convalescent COVID-19. Sequencing was performed on peripheral blood. This chain links TRBV6-1 with TRBJ1-5; the match to TRBD1 covers 9 bases. The CDR3 DNA reads as TGTGCCAGCAGTGGGGGACAGGGAATCCGCGGTCAGCCCCAGCATTTT. This gives the protein CASSGGQGIRGQPQHF.